These 6 T cell receptor beta chains share one sample of origin, sequenced in a study of molecular identifiers for immune sequencing clone quantification. Each CDR3 protein gets one entry after TCRdb re-called the PCR reads with MiXCR. The sample has 55,000 to 75,000 distinct CDR3 sequences, approximately 18% seen once. Sequenced sample: naive CD8+ T cells from blood, with Jurkat cell RNA spiked in. Subset defined: FACS-sorted CD8+CD4-CCR7+CD45RA+ naive T cells. The receptors here all came from a human donor in good health. Some libraries in this study had Jurkat cell RNA spiked in.

There are many counts of this clonotype. The J gene is TRBJ2-2, the V gene TRBV6-6; unclear D gene. V was trimmed by 2 bases and J by 2 bases, leaving 0 bases between them. Germline loops: CDR1 MNHNY, CDR2 SVGAGI (reference sequence). This CDR3 spans 12 amino acids. Written as DNA, the CDR3 is TGTGCCAGCAGTTACAACACCGGGGAGCTGTTTTTT. Translation gives CASSYNTGELFF.

This clonotype was seen more than once but under ten times. The chain combines TRBV30 with TRBJ2-3; D is uncertain. Trimming removed 4 bases from V and 2 bases from J, with 7 bases in between. From germline, CDR1 is GTSNPN and CDR2 SVGIG (reference sequence). The CDR3 spans 12 residues. The CDR3 loop is CAWNLVTDTQYF. The CDR3 DNA follows: TGTGCCTGGAATCTGGTCACAGATACGCAGTATTTT.

This clonotype was found many times. The chain uses TRBV27 and TRBJ1-4; D is possibly TRBD1 (6 bases). Trimming pared 6 bases from V and 0 bases from J, leaving 8 bases between. Germline V gives CDR1 MNHEY, CDR2 SMNVEV (reference sequence). The length of the CDR3 is 14 residues. The CDR3 DNA is TGTGCCAGCAGGGACAGCGCAACTAATGAAAAACTGTTTTTT. Translated, it gives CASRDSATNEKLFF. The full variable domain, its missing parts supplied by reference TRBV27 and TRBJ1-4, is EAQVTQNPRYLITVTGKKLTVTCSQNMNHEYMSWYRQDPGLGLRQIYYSMNVEVTDKGDVPEGYKVSRKEKRNFPLILESPSPNQTSLYFCASRDSATNEKLFFGSGTQLSVL.

At least ten counts were recorded for this clonotype. This chain connects TRBV7-2 to TRBJ2-7; TRBD1 matches at 8 bases. This CDR3 comprises 15 residues. Per the germline V gene, CDR1 is SGHTA and CDR2 is FQGNSA. J lost 2 bases, V lost 4 bases, and 7 bases had no gene match. The CDR3 DNA follows: TGTGCCAGCAGCTCATATAACAGGGGGACCTACGAGCAGTACTTC. Protein product: CASSSYNRGTYEQYF.

For this clonotype: The CDR3 ends on some other residue instead of the conserved phenylalanine or tryptophan, so this is likely a read error. The chain couples TRBV12-3 or TRBV12-4 to TRBJ2-7, with unresolved D. The CDR3 extends over 12 amino acids. Trimming cost V 7 bases and J 5 bases, with 12 bases left between them. CDR3 nucleotides: TGTGCCAGCACGACGGACGAGGACGAGCAGTACCTC. Translating gives CASTTDEDEQYL.

This clonotype was counted many times. The chain has TRBV6-2 or TRBV6-3 and TRBJ2-3, with unresolved D. This CDR3 contains 15 residues. Germline values: CDR1 MNHEY, CDR2 SVGEGT. V lost 2 bases to trimming and J lost 6 bases, with 15 bases between them. The CDR3 nucleotides read TGTGCCAGCAGTTACCCTCCTGGGCCCAGGGATACGCAGTATTTT. It yields the protein CASSYPPGPRDTQYF.